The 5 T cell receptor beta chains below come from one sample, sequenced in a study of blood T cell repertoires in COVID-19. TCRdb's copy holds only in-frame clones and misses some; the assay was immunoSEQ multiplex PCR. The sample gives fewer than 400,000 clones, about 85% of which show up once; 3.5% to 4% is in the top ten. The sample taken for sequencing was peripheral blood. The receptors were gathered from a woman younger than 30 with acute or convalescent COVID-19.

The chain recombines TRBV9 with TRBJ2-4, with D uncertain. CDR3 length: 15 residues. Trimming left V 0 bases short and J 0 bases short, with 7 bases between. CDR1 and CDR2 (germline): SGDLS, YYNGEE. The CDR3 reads CASSVGSLAKNIQYF. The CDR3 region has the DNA TGTGCCAGCAGCGTAGGGAGTCTAGCCAAAAACATTCAGTACTTC.

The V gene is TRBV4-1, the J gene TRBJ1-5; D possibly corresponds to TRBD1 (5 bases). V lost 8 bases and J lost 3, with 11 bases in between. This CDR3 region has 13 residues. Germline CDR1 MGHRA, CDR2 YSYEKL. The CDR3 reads CASAGGDNQPQHF. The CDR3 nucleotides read TGCGCCAGCGCGGGGGGGGACAATCAGCCCCAGCATTTT.

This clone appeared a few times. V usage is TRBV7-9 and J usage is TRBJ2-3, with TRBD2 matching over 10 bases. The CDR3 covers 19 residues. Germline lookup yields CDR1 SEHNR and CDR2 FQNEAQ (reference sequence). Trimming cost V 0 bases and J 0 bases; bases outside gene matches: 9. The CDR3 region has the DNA TGTGCCAGCAGCTTAGCTCGAGCTAGCGGGAGTGGGAGCACAGATACGCAGTATTTT. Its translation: CASSLARASGSGSTDTQYF.

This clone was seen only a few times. CDR3 sequence (DNA): TGTGCCAGCAGTTACCCGAGCGGGGCTGGAAACACCATATATTTT. It codes for CASSYPSGAGNTIYF. The chain recombines TRBV6-6 with TRBJ1-3; D remains unclear. Trimming removed 2 bases from V and 2 bases from J, with 10 bases in between. The CDR3 extends over 15 amino acids. Germline CDR1 reads MNHNY; CDR2 reads SVGAGI (reference sequence).

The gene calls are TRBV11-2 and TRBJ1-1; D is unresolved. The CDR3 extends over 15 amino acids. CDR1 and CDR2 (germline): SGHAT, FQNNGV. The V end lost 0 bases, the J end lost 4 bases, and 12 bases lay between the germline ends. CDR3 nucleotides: TGTGCCAGCAGCTTAGATCGCGGGGTTGTCACTGAAGCTTTCTTT. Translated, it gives CASSLDRGVVTEAFF.